This TCR beta chain was identified in a study of cytomegalovirus exposure and HLA in healthy donors (dated by TCRdb to between 2016 and 2019). In the study overall: According to an earlier analysis of a few hundred of the donors, about 179 million T cells yielded 117 million unique TCR beta sequences and around 300 Gb of sequence data. About 280 gigabases of sequencing data and approximately 91 million unique TCR sequences made up an early release that covered some 640 HLA-typed donors. Of the roughly 430 genotyped donors, approximately 83% fell in the genetic ancestry cluster associated with self-reported Caucasian donors. The aim of the study was to test whether cataloging public T cell receptors could identify signatures of past pathogen exposure. The study used immunosequencing to profile the T cell repertoires of 600 to 850 subjects and linked those repertoires to cytomegalovirus serostatus. Besides the first cohort of hundreds of subjects, a separate validation cohort made up of 120 different subjects was used. High-throughput TCR immunosequencing, statistical association of individual TCRs with disease status, and machine learning were combined to predict cytomegalovirus infection status. In a later analysis, previously published TCR beta repertoires from about 670 donors were re-analyzed and high-resolution HLA genotyping was added so that TCR occurrence patterns could be studied. Rather than using new phenotypic data, the later analysis identified candidate immune exposures from TCR beta sequences and from how often those sequences occurred across donors. An earlier analysis of around 580 of the donors used high-throughput TCR beta sequencing to judge whether each TCR beta V gene segment behaved as functional or pseudogenic. Alongside the repertoire data, information on donor age, sex, ethnicity and CMV serostatus was compiled. In a later genetic analysis, genome-wide SNP genotypes for about three fifths of the 666 donors were used, and that subset was treated as a discovery cohort. All discovery cohort repertoires had been generated using a single sequencing platform. HLA typing covered class I and class II loci at four-digit resolution. Typing coverage differed by locus: A, B, C, DRB1 and DQB1 were typed in roughly 620-640 donors, DQA1 in about 500, DPA1 in some 610, and DPB1 in 400 to 480. Four to six DR-DQ haplotypes were handled as single units for association and clustering, since linkage in the cohort was strong. Across some 400 genotyped donors of the cohort, an average of roughly 250,000 unique TCR beta nucleotide sequences per donor were sequenced, and approximately 17% of those sequences were non-productive. Results the study describes overall, beyond this receptor: A later analysis found that TCR association rates varied across HLA loci, with DRB1 alleles showing the most associated TCRs and HLA-C alleles the fewest. In a later genetic analysis, fewer N-insertions in productive TCRs were reported among donors in an Asian-associated ancestry cluster than the roughly 700-donor mean. For the cohort, immune exposure information was limited to CMV serostatus. Compared with equally common non-associated chains, HLA-associated TCR beta chains in a later analysis were more clonally expanded and had lower generation probabilities. Presence/absence analyses assumed roughly uniform sequencing depth across donors, an assumption that may not hold. According to the authors, the approach could potentially be generalized to other disease states and immunological phenotypes. When HLA alleles, especially DR and DQ, strongly co-occurred, TCR associations were difficult to assign to individual alleles. Correlated functional status among segregating V segments might reflect linkage disequilibrium, but an unknown experimental factor could not be ruled out. Because counts were too low, seventeen rarely observed V segments, including chromosome 9 orphons, were left out of the earlier analysis of 500 to 650 of the donors. Specific HLA alleles were associated with 18,000 or so TCR beta sequences at a false discovery rate of 0.05 in a later analysis. V-gene and J-gene trimming of TCR beta chains was associated with a missense DCLRE1C variant in a later genetic analysis, and the association was replicated in an independent cohort. A total of roughly 160 TCR beta chains were listed by the study as associated with cytomegalovirus. A further reported finding was that TCR beta sequences accurately predicted the HLA-A and HLA-B alleles for most subjects in the first cohort. In this cohort, only TCR beta chains were sequenced, and detectable features were limited by the absence of alpha or paired-chain data. Because some donors lacked HLA typing at each locus, the association tests relied only on the typed subset. Three of the identified cytomegalovirus-associated TCR beta chains were confirmed in vitro to be specific for cytomegalovirus antigens. According to a later analysis, parvovirus B19, influenza, CMV and Epstein-Barr virus appeared linked to several top co-occurrence clusters. The classifier was reported to diagnose cytomegalovirus status with high specificity and sensitivity in both the original and validation cohorts. Across donors, most TCR sequences were observed very rarely, whereas some public TCRs were present in many individuals. Because the 87-base-pair reads could not distinguish some IMGT-functional V segments, including TRBV6-2 and TRBV6-3, those segments were excluded. A cluster of highly shared sequence variants was judged likely to be a technical artifact of the sequencing pipeline. Most CMV-associated TCR beta chains appeared to be HLA-restricted in a later analysis, and the HLA associations seemed to be driven largely by CMV exposure. An earlier analysis of around 540 of the donors showed that most TCR beta V segments appeared in productive rearrangements either about 90% or about 30% of the time, which broadly matched IMGT annotations.

The cohort consisted of 650 to 850 healthy bone marrow donors. At the time of sampling, every cohort member was nominally healthy, though immune exposures that went unrecorded were likely present. The donor tested CMV seropositive and was one of the 289 seropositive cohort members. Each donor provided a peripheral blood sample, and peripheral blood mononuclear cells were used for TCR beta sequencing. Genomic DNA extraction from the blood cell samples was performed with the Qiagen DNeasy Blood Extraction Kit. Spanning cysteine to phenylalanine, the CDR3 consists of 15 amino acids. The CDR3 DNA has 45 bases and is translated from base 1. V drops 2 bases and J drops 1 base, leaving 12 bases in between. The germline V gene specifies SGHDT as CDR1 and YYEEEE as CDR2. This clone showed up just a few times. Its antigen is currently not known. No base-level quality is on record; no much larger clone is a single base apart.

The library was obtained by the immunoSEQ multiplex PCR assay. For the multiplex PCR, a mixture combining 60 forward primers for TCR Vbeta segments and 13 reverse primers for TCR Jbeta segments was used. The CDR3 region of rearranged TCR beta genes was amplified from genomic DNA with a multiplex PCR assay. The Illumina HiSeq System was used to sequence the amplified TCR beta libraries as 87-base-pair reads. The paper's processing steps were these. A later analysis counted 65 million to 90 million unique TCR beta chains across the 600 to 850 repertoires, and 9 million to 14 million of these chains were shared by at least two donors. A nearest-neighbor algorithm error-corrected the raw reads and collapsed the reads into unique sequences, merging closely related sequences to remove PCR and sequencing errors. Alignment of CDR3 sequences to IMGT reference sequences was used to assign V, D and J gene segments. For a sequence to be retained, at least a six-nucleotide match to both a V gene segment and a J gene segment was required. A rearrangement counted as productive if the CDR3 had no stop codons and remained in frame with V and J, and every other rearrangement counted as non-productive. CDR3 was defined by IMGT convention, running from the second conserved V-encoded cysteine to the conserved J-encoded phenylalanine. Sequences without an unambiguous match to a single V gene segment were excluded from the earlier analysis of about 640 of the donors. In an earlier analysis of several hundred of the donors, V segments were called functional above 56.7% productive rearrangements and were called segregating when the between-donor standard deviation exceeded 5%. A statistical classification framework was developed to diagnose cytomegalovirus status using the catalog of TCR beta chain sequences. V and J gene assignment, in a later analysis, came from comparing TCR nucleotide sequences with IMGT/GENE-DB human TR gene sequences. The TCRdist pipeline was used in a later analysis to assign CDR3 sequences and most-parsimonious VDJ recombination scenarios. In a later analysis, each TCR beta chain was defined by its CDR3 amino acid sequence together with its V-gene family, and reads lacking a unique V-gene family were excluded. In a later analysis, 450 to 600 highly shared, low-generation-probability nucleotide sequences were removed to address suspected cross-contamination and a sequencing artifact. In a later analysis, a clonal expansion index for each public chain was calculated from normalized within-repertoire ranks of inferred template counts. In a later analysis, generation probabilities were computed with a VDJ recombination model fitted to out-of-frame rearrangements, and the resulting probabilities were checked against IGoR. In a later analysis, TCR-TCR, TCR-HLA and TCR-CMV co-occurrence was scored with hypergeometric tests, and a repertoire-size bias correction was applied to TCR pairs. False discovery rates were estimated in a later analysis by permuting HLA or CMV assignments 20 times. In a later analysis, co-occurring TCRs were grouped using DBSCAN, and TCRdist sequence similarity was added for clustering within HLA-allele-positive subsets. Repertoires with fewer than 30,000 or more than 120,000 public chains were left out of co-occurrence clustering, as were four to six repertoires with anomalous nucleotide sharing. TCRdb obtained this table from immuneACCESS and retained in-frame rearrangements with V and J assigned. These tables miss some clones; where compared with another copy, unresolved V genes account for less than half of the shortfall, and the remainder is unexplained. The DNA gave D and trimming, while V, J and clone size come from that table. This sample is represented by 200,000 or so clones; approximately 70% of them were singletons. Clones ranked in the top ten supply 2.6% of the sample.

The sequenced material came from PBMCs. Here the chain combines TRBV5-6 and TRBJ1-1; the best D guess is TRBD1, with 5 bases matching. The origin of this receptor is a man aged 40-49 years in good health and CMV-seropositive. The nucleotide sequence reads TGTGCCAGCAGCTTTATTGGGGCAGGGAACACTGAAGCTTTCTTT. This encodes CASSFIGAGNTEAFF.